This T cell receptor (beta chain) originates from a study of cytomegalovirus exposure and HLA in healthy donors. A multiplex PCR was run with 60 Vbeta primers and 13 Jbeta primers. Data came from immunoSEQ multiplex PCR; TCRdb stores just in-frame clones and leaves some out. The sample has tens of thousands of clones, roughly 78% seen once. The V gene lost 7 bases and the J gene lost 5 bases, with 18 bases spanning the gap. Germline lookup yields CDR1 LNHDA and CDR2 SQIVND (reference sequence). The CDR3 loop spans 15 amino acids. V is TRBV19 and J is TRBJ2-1, with D possibly TRBD2 on 6 matching bases. The receptor was derived from a male donor in good health and CMV-seropositive. The sequenced sample consisted of PBMCs. CDR3: CASTEGWGPNNEQFF. The CDR3 DNA reads as TGTGCCAGTACGGAGGGGTGGGGACCGAACAATGAGCAGTTCTTC.